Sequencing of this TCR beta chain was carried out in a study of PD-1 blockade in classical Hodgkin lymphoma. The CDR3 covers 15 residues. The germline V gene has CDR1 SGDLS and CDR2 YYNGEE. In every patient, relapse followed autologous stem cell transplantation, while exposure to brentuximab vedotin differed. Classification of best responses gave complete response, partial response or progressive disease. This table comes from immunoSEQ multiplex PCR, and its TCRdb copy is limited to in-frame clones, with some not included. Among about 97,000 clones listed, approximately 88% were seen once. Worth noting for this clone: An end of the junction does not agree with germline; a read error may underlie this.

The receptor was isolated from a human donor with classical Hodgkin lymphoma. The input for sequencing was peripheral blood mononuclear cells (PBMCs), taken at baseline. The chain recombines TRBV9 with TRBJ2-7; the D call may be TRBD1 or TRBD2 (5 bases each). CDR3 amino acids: CASSDGRDGRLRWDF. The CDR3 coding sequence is TGTGCCAGCAGCGATGGCCGGGACGGCAGACTAAGGTGGGACTTC.